These 6 T cell receptor beta chains were sequenced from one sample in a study of molecular identifiers for immune sequencing clone quantification. Each CDR3 protein is one row after TCRdb ran MiXCR on the PCR reads. The data hold over 300,000 distinct CDR3 sequences, with 24% observed a single time. Sample: naive CD8+ T cells from blood, with Jurkat cell RNA spiked in. Subset of the sample: FACS-sorted CD8+CD4-CCR7+CD45RA+ naive T cells. The receptors here all came from a human donor in good health. Some libraries in this study had Jurkat cell RNA spiked in.

On this clonotype: The junction differs from germline at one of its ends, possibly a read error. As DNA, the CDR3 is TGCGTCAGCAGCCAGCCAGGGGAAAGTCAGCCCCAGCATTTT. This codes for CVSSQPGESQPQHF. The chain links TRBV4-1 to TRBJ1-5; possible D gene TRBD1, 6 bases. The V gene's germline CDR1 is MGHRA and CDR2 YSYEKL. The CDR3 runs to 14 residues.

This clonotype was recorded a few times. The chain has TRBV4-3 and TRBJ2-7; 9 bases align to TRBD1. V trimming: 2 bases; J trimming: 2 bases; junction bases outside the gene matches: 10. CDR3 length equals 17 residues. Germline CDR1 is LGHNA and CDR2 is YSLEER. As DNA, the CDR3 is TGCGCCAGCAGCCAATCTCGACAGGGGGAAGGTGCCTACGAGCAGTACTTC. Translated: CASSQSRQGEGAYEQYF.

The count of this clonotype is one. V and J are TRBV7-9 and TRBJ2-7; D may be TRBD1 or TRBD2 (5 bases each). The CDR3 runs 12 residues. Germline CDR1 is SEHNR and CDR2 is FQNEAQ (reference sequence). V was clipped by 4 bases and J by 8 bases, with 12 bases between them. The CDR3 is CASSSAPGQQYF. CDR3 bases: TGTGCCAGCAGCTCCGCCCCGGGGCAGCAGTACTTC.

CDR3 protein: CASSQGDISITEAFF. CDR3 in DNA: TGCGCCAGCAGCCAAGGGGACATTAGTATCACTGAAGCTTTCTTT. This chain uses TRBV4-3 with TRBJ1-1, with a possible D match to TRBD1 (6 bases). The CDR3 totals 15 residues. V was cut by 1 base and J by 4 bases, with 13 bases left in between. Germline-derived CDR1 and CDR2 are LGHNA and YSLEER.

Remarks on this clonotype: This may come from a read error, since a much larger clone is one base off. This sequence joins TRBV6-5 and TRBJ1-1; unclear D gene. This CDR3 has 13 amino acids. The germline CDR1 and CDR2 sequences are MNHEY and SVGAGI. The CDR3 is CASRPSGVEEAYF. CDR3 DNA sequence: TGTGCCAGCAGGCCGTCGGGTGTCGAGGAAGCTTACTTT.

Points on this clonotype: The final CDR3 position lacks the conserved phenylalanine or tryptophan, pointing to a likely read error. The V call is TRBV3-1, the J call TRBJ2-3; D is undetermined. Trimming took off 4 bases at V and 5 bases at J, with 10 bases between the two ends. The germline CDR1 and CDR2 sequences are LGHDT and YNNKEL (reference sequence). This CDR3 spans 13 amino acids. The CDR3 nucleotides are TGTGCCAGCAGCCCCGTGGAGATAGATACGCAGTATTCT. It is translated as CASSPVEIDTQYS.